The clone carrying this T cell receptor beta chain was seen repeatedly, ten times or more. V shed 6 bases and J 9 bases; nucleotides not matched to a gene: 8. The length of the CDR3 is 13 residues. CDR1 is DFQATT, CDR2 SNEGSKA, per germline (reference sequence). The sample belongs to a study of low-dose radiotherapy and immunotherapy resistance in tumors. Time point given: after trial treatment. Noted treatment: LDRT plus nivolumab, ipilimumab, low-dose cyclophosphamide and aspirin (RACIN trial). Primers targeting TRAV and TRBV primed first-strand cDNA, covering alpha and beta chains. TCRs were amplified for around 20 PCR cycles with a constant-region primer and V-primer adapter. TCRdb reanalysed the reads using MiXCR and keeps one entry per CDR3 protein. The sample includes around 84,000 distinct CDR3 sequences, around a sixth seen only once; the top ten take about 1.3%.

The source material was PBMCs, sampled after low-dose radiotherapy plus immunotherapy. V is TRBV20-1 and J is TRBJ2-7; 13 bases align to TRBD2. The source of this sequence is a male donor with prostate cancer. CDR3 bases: TGCAGTGCCCCCGGACTAGCGGGAGAAGGGCAGTACTTC. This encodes CSAPGLAGEGQYF.